This T cell receptor (beta chain) comes out of a study of regulatory T cells in long-lasting Graves disease. Comments on this clonotype: Being one base from a much bigger clone, this may be a read error.

With iRepertoire HTBI primers and Arm-PCR of CDR3 regions, TCR beta libraries were built. Each CDR3 protein is one row after TCRdb ran MiXCR on the multiplex PCR reads. The sample consists of 540,000 or so distinct CDR3 sequences, 13% of them appearing once. Time point noted: newly diagnosed GD, antithyroid drugs for less than 3 months. RNA extracted from PBMCs served as the sequencing template. An endocrinology department in Xi'an, China, supplied the patients. Deletions cut 4 bases from V and 10 bases from J, with 23 bases between. Germline loops: CDR1 SEHNR, CDR2 FQNEAQ (reference sequence). The CDR3 spans 16 residues. These sequences were also reported in another study, on T cells in Graves' hyperthyroidism and ophthalmopathy. That paper notes: Among the patients, aged 18 to 65, hyperthyroidism was newly diagnosed and had lasted under 2 months.

V and J are TRBV7-9 and TRBJ2-1; tentatively, D is TRBD1 (6 bases). Sequenced material: peripheral blood mononuclear cells (PBMCs), taken at new diagnosis, from a patient treated with antithyroid drugs. The sequence came from a man younger than 45 with Graves disease. The CDR3 loop is CASSSPTGRLTYEQFF. Written as DNA, the CDR3 is TGTGCCAGCAGCTCGCCGACAGGCCGTTTAACCTACGAGCAGTTCTTC. The entire variable domain, with the rest obtained from reference TRBV7-9 and TRBJ2-1, is as follows: DTGVSQNPRHKITKRGQNVTFRCDPISEHNRLYWYRQTLGQGPEFLTYFQNEAQLEKSRLLSDRFSAERPKGSFSTLEIQRTEQGDSAMYLCASSSPTGRLTYEQFFGPGTRLTVL.